These T cell receptor beta chains were read from a single sample in a study of blood T cell repertoires in COVID-19. TCRdb keeps only in-frame clones here, not all; method: immunoSEQ multiplex PCR. The sample yields around 270,000 clones, about 87% seen once. Sequencing input: peripheral blood. The receptors shown here come from a man aged 55-75 years who had recovered from COVID-19. The CDR3 runs from the conserved cysteine through the conserved F or W. A D gene is named only where the DNA matches it firmly. Clone sizes are given selectively: once, few, many, or a class where the clone is expanded.

>TRBV19|NA|TRBD2|TRBJ2-1
CASSTTSGGRHEQFF
TGTGCCAGTAGTACCACTAGCGGGGGCCGGCATGAGCAGTTCTTC
>TRBV19|NA|TRBD1|TRBJ1-2
CASSPTGEVYGYTF
TGTGCCAGTAGCCCGACAGGGGAAGTCTATGGCTACACCTTC
>TRBV9|NA|NA|TRBJ2-5
CASSVADQGRRETQYF
TGTGCCAGCAGCGTAGCGGACCAGGGGCGCCGAGAGACCCAGTACTTC
>TRBV5-4|NA|NA|TRBJ2-6
CASSLVLGANVLTF
TGTGCCAGCAGCTTGGTTCTTGGGGCCAACGTCCTGACTTTC
>TRBV5-4|NA|TRBD1|TRBJ1-3
CASSLDRDSYTIYF
TGTGCCAGCAGCCTTGACCGGGACAGCTACACCATATATTTT
>TRBV12-3/TRBV12-4|NA|NA|TRBJ2-5
CASSFRVGETQYF
TGTGCCAGCAGTTTCAGGGTGGGGGAGACCCAGTACTTC
>TRBV6-5|NA|TRBD1|TRBJ1-4
CASSLQGAGSVKLFF
TGTGCCAGCAGTCTACAGGGGGCAGGATCCGTAAAACTGTTTTTT
>TRBV3-1/TRBV3-2|NA|TRBD2|TRBJ2-1
CASSHHSGGPLDEQFF
TGTGCCAGCAGCCACCATAGCGGGGGGCCTTTGGATGAGCAGTTCTTC
>TRBV18|NA|TRBD1|TRBJ1-2
CASSRTGTDYGYTF
TGTGCCAGCTCACGGACAGGGACCGACTATGGCTACACCTTC
>TRBV2|NA|NA|TRBJ1-6
CASSEEARALDSPLHF
TGTGCCAGCAGTGAAGAGGCCAGGGCTTTGGATTCACCCCTCCACTTT
>TRBV5-4|few|TRBD1|TRBJ2-7
CASSPGQGGFYEQYF
TGTGCCAGCAGCCCTGGACAGGGGGGATTCTACGAGCAGTACTTC
>TRBV9|NA|TRBD1|TRBJ1-4
CASSVGSGGSVDEKLFF
TGTGCCAGCAGCGTAGGTTCAGGGGGCTCGGTGGATGAAAAACTGTTTTTT
>TRBV10-3|few|TRBD2|TRBJ2-1
CAISESGGNEQFF
TGTGCCATCAGTGAGTCCGGGGGGAATGAGCAGTTCTTC
>TRBV27|NA|TRBD2|TRBJ2-5
CASSSGGVVGETQYF
TGTGCCAGCTCCTCCGGGGGGGTGGTAGGGGAGACCCAGTACTTC
>TRBV20-1|NA|TRBD1|TRBJ2-2
CSASPTGGGRTTGELFF
TGCAGTGCTAGTCCGACAGGGGGCGGGAGGACCACCGGGGAGCTGTTTTTT
>TRBV4-1|NA|TRBD1|TRBJ2-2
CASSPEDRVTGELFF
TGCGCCAGCAGCCCGGAAGACAGGGTCACCGGGGAGCTGTTTTTT
>TRBV29-1|NA|NA|TRBJ1-2
CSVEPLGSGYGYTF
TGCAGCGTTGAACCGCTGGGGAGTGGCTATGGCTACACCTTC
>TRBV7-2|NA|NA|TRBJ1-2
CASSSLPRAGGYTF
TGTGCCAGCAGCTCCCTCCCCAGGGCTGGGGGCTACACCTTC
>TRBV10-2|once|NA|TRBJ2-3
CASRDFSTDTQYF
TGCGCCAGTAGGGACTTCTCCACAGATACGCAGTATTTT
>TRBV7-3|NA|NA|TRBJ1-3
CASSLSAGSGNTIYF
TGTGCCAGCAGCTTAAGTGCAGGGTCTGGAAACACCATATATTTT
>TRBV7-9|NA|TRBD1|TRBJ2-4
CASSLTGWVENIQYF
TGTGCCAGCAGCCTGACAGGGTGGGTCGAAAACATTCAGTACTTC
>TRBV15|NA|NA|TRBJ2-7
CATSRTGSGSYEQYF
TGTGCCACCAGCAGAACCGGGTCCGGCTCCTACGAGCAGTACTTC
>TRBV6-5|NA|TRBD1|TRBJ1-5
CASSPDRADQPQHF
TGTGCCAGCAGTCCGGACAGGGCAGATCAGCCCCAGCATTTT
>TRBV9|NA|NA|TRBJ2-3
CASSVATDTQYF
TGTGCCAGCAGCGTAGCTACGGATACGCAGTATTTT
>TRBV25-1|NA|NA|TRBJ2-5
CASGEGGKETQYF
TGTGCCAGCGGGGAGGGGGGGAAAGAGACCCAGTACTTC
>TRBV19|NA|NA|TRBJ2-7
CASSPPGRPYEQYF
TGTGCCAGTAGTCCCCCGGGGAGACCCTACGAGCAGTACTTC
>TRBV15|NA|NA|TRBJ1-1
CATSRIAPMNTEAFF
TGTGCCACCAGCAGAATCGCGCCTATGAACACTGAAGCTTTCTTT
>TRBV2|few|NA|TRBJ1-6
CASRTGMGSPLHF
TGTGCCAGCAGGACGGGGATGGGTTCACCCCTCCACTTT
>TRBV27|NA|TRBD2|TRBJ2-5
CASKWQAGSQETQYF
TGTGCCAGCAAGTGGCAAGCGGGGAGCCAAGAGACCCAGTACTTC
>TRBV15|NA|TRBD1|TRBJ2-3
CATSRIPGQGARTDTQYF
TGTGCCACCAGCAGAATACCGGGACAGGGGGCGCGGACAGATACGCAGTATTTT
>TRBV9|NA|NA|TRBJ2-7
CASSVDARVNEQYF
TGTGCCAGCAGCGTAGACGCGAGGGTCAACGAGCAGTACTTC
>TRBV27|once|NA|TRBJ2-1
CASSFRGGGNEQFF
TGTGCCAGCAGTTTCAGGGGAGGGGGCAATGAGCAGTTCTTC
>TRBV21-1|NA|NA|TRBJ1-5
CASSTIGQGYSNQPQHF
TGTGCCAGCAGTACGATCGGACAGGGCTATAGCAATCAGCCCCAGCATTTT
>TRBV6-4|NA|NA|TRBJ2-7
CASSLGKGYEQYF
TGTGCCAGCAGTCTAGGCAAAGGCTACGAGCAGTACTTC
>TRBV7-9|NA|TRBD1|TRBJ2-7
CASSLEGQGARDEQYF
TGTGCCAGCAGCTTAGAGGGTCAGGGGGCGCGGGACGAGCAGTACTTC
>TRBV5-8|NA|NA|TRBJ1-4
CASSPTPRGEKLFF
TGTGCCAGCAGTCCCACCCCAAGAGGTGAAAAACTGTTTTTT
>TRBV10-3|NA|TRBD2|TRBJ2-3
CAIRSFSSGGSPRDTQYF
TGTGCCATCCGATCTTTTTCTAGCGGGGGCTCGCCGCGGGATACGCAGTATTTT
>TRBV19|few|TRBD1|TRBJ2-3
CASSIGGTVTQYF
TGTGCCAGTAGTATAGGAGGGACAGTGACGCAGTATTTT
>TRBV9|NA|NA|TRBJ2-2
CASSVDFAGELFF
TGTGCCAGCAGCGTAGACTTCGCCGGGGAGCTGTTTTTT
>TRBV19|once|TRBD1|TRBJ1-1
CASRMTGLLGGPEAFF
TGTGCCAGTAGGATGACAGGGCTACTGGGAGGCCCTGAAGCTTTCTTT
>TRBV19|NA|NA|TRBJ1-1
CASSMDSYYTEAFF
TGTGCCAGTAGTATGGACAGTTATTACACTGAAGCTTTCTTT
>TRBV5-1|NA|TRBD1|TRBJ2-1
CASSPYGDRVGNEQFF
TGCGCCAGCAGCCCCTATGGGGACAGGGTGGGGAATGAGCAGTTCTTC
>TRBV4-2|NA|NA|TRBJ2-1
CASSQGGGFSSSYNEQFF
TGTGCCAGCAGCCAAGGGGGGGGCTTCTCGAGCTCCTACAATGAGCAGTTCTTC
>TRBV7-2|NA|TRBD1|TRBJ1-6
CASSLGQAGNSPLHF
TGTGCCAGCAGCCTTGGACAGGCCGGTAATTCACCCCTCCACTTT
>TRBV18|few|TRBD1|TRBJ1-5
CASSLTGGLNQPQHF
TGTGCCAGCTCACTGACAGGGGGACTCAATCAGCCCCAGCATTTT
>TRBV7-2|once|TRBD2|TRBJ2-1
CASSPSLSGGAKTMEFF
TGTGCCAGCAGCCCGAGCCTTAGCGGGGGGGCGAAGACGATGGAGTTCTTC
>TRBV4-2|NA|TRBD2|TRBJ2-3
CASRQRRANLAGGPDTQYF
TGTGCCAGCAGGCAGCGCCGGGCGAACCTAGCGGGGGGCCCAGATACGCAGTATTTT